A single sample gave rise to the 25 T cell receptor beta chains below, sequenced in a study of OX40 agonist ivuxolimab in advanced cancers. Libraries were prepared by immunoSEQ multiplex PCR; TCRdb keeps only in-frame clonotypes and omits some of them. In the table there are 70,000 to 90,000 clones, around 85% of which are singletons. Here the sequenced sample was CD4+ or CD8+ T cells sorted from blood, taken in a trial of the OX40 agonist ivuxolimab. Receptors were obtained from an adult with an advanced solid tumor such as melanoma, head and neck, liver or kidney cancer.

This chain connects TRBV5-4 to TRBJ1-2, with TRBD1 matching over 11 bases. V was pared by 5 bases and J by 4 bases, with 7 bases of the junction left unmatched. CDR3 length: 15 residues. Germline V gene data show CDR1 as SGHNT and CDR2 as YYREEE (reference sequence). In DNA form, the CDR3 reads TGTGCCAGCAGTTCCGGGACAGGGGGGCTCTATGGCTACACCTTC. Translating gives CASSSGTGGLYGYTF.

The chain employs TRBV7-2 and TRBJ2-1; 8 nucleotides agree with TRBD2. The CDR3 totals 17 residues. V was clipped by 5 bases and J by 6 bases; unmatched bases: 15. CDR1 is SGHTA and CDR2 is FQGNSA in the germline V gene. CDR3 sequence: CASSQWGGGRSANEQFF. Here the CDR3 DNA reads TGTGCCAGCAGCCAATGGGGGGGCGGGAGGTCGGCCAATGAGCAGTTCTTC.

The sample holds a few counts of this clone. The chain joins TRBV6-1 to TRBJ2-7; D ambiguous. The ends were cut back, 9 bases at V and 0 bases at J, with 15 bases in the middle. Germline CDR1 and CDR2: MNHNS and SASEGT. The CDR3 covers 14 residues. The CDR3: CASSQTAYSYEQYF. The CDR3 DNA reads as TGTGCCAGTTCCCAAACAGCCTACTCCTACGAGCAGTACTTC.

V usage is TRBV18 and J usage is TRBJ2-3; 15 nucleotides agree with TRBD2. V shed 3 bases, J shed 4 bases, and the junction held 5 bases outside the gene matches. Germline V lookup: CDR1 KGHSH, CDR2 LQKENI. The CDR3 loop spans 17 amino acids. CDR3 region: CASSPPGLAGGPDTQYF. CDR3 coding DNA: TGTGCCAGCTCACCCCCTGGACTAGCGGGGGGGCCAGATACGCAGTATTTT.

The chain employs TRBV5-1 and TRBJ2-1; the D gene is possibly TRBD2 (5 bases). Germline CDR1 and CDR2: SGHRS and YFSETQ. V was clipped by 6 bases and J by 2 bases, with 15 bases between them. The CDR3 has 15 amino acids. CDR3 DNA sequence: TGCGCCAGCACTCCGTGGAGCGGCCCCTACAATGAGCAGTTCTTC. Translated, it gives CASTPWSGPYNEQFF.

The chain is built from TRBV9 and TRBJ1-1; D is unresolved. Per the germline V gene, CDR1 is SGDLS and CDR2 is YYNGEE. This CDR3 has 14 residues. V lost 2 bases, J lost 1 base, and 9 bases lay in between. The CDR3 DNA reads TGTGCCAGCAGCGTCCGGCCGGGGAACACTGAAGCTTTCTTT. Amino acid sequence: CASSVRPGNTEAFF. Filled out from reference TRBV9 and TRBJ1-1, the complete variable domain reads DSGVTQTPKHLITATGQRVTLRCSPRSGDLSVYWYQQSLDQGLQFLIQYYNGEERAKGNILERFSAQQFPDLHSELNLSSLELGDSALYFCASSVRPGNTEAFFGQGTRLTVV.

The rearrangement uses TRBV9 and TRBJ2-5; 9 nucleotides align to TRBD1. The J call may not be correct, given that the DNA end is closer to TRBJ2-7. This CDR3 contains 15 residues. Germline V gene lookup returns CDR1 SGDLS and CDR2 YYNGEE. CDR3 amino acids: CASSVDWDRDNEQYF. In DNA, the CDR3 is TGTGCCAGCAGCGTAGATTGGGACAGGGACAACGAGCAGTACTTC.

The rearrangement joins TRBV30 to TRBJ1-6, with 10 bases identical to TRBD1. Germline loops: CDR1 GTSNPN, CDR2 SVGIG (reference sequence). Trimming took 4 bases from V and 9 from J; bases not matched to a gene: 3. The CDR3 spans 13 residues. The CDR3, as DNA: TGTGCCTGGACCGACAGGGGGCCTTCACCCCTCCACTTT. Encoded protein: CAWTDRGPSPLHF.

The rearrangement joins TRBV7-8 to TRBJ2-7; TRBD1 aligns across 9 bases. Trimming at V came to 6 bases and at J to 5 bases, leaving 8 bases not matched to a gene. Germline V lookup: CDR1 SGHVS, CDR2 FQNEAQ. The CDR3 spans 14 residues. The CDR3: CASRPDRGINEQYF. The CDR3 DNA follows: TGTGCCAGCAGACCTGACAGGGGGATCAACGAGCAGTACTTC.

This chain connects TRBV6-5 to TRBJ2-1; 12 nucleotides align to TRBD2. The V segment lost 7 bases and the J segment 15 bases; nucleotides outside the gene matches: 7. Germline loops: CDR1 MNHEY, CDR2 SVGAGI. The CDR3 contains 12 residues. The CDR3 sequence is CASILAGGPRFF. CDR3 nucleotide sequence: TGTGCCAGCATCCTAGCGGGGGGGCCGCGGTTCTTC.

V gene TRBV6-5 combines with J gene TRBJ1-6, with D maybe TRBD1 (6 bases). The CDR3 extends over 15 amino acids. Germline V gene lookup returns CDR1 MNHEY and CDR2 SVGAGI. Trimming stripped 7 bases from V and 8 bases from J, with 18 bases between. CDR3 sequence: CASKAGGRFDSPLHF. The CDR3 bases are TGTGCCAGCAAAGCCGGGGGCAGATTTGATTCACCCCTCCACTTT.

Turning to this clone: The CDR3 ends on some other residue instead of the conserved phenylalanine or tryptophan, so this is likely a read error. The chain couples TRBV19 to TRBJ1-5, with D tentatively TRBD1 (6 bases). Trimming took off 10 bases at V and 7 bases at J, with 20 bases between the two ends. In germline, CDR1 is LNHDA, CDR2 SQIVND (reference sequence). CDR3 length: 14 amino acids. Written as DNA, the CDR3 is TGTGCCACAGCGCGGGGATCAGGGGTCCAGCCCCAGCATCTT. It translates to CATARGSGVQPQHL.

The chain recombines TRBV5-4 with TRBJ2-1; the D gene is possibly TRBD1 (5 bases). CDR3 size: 14 residues. CDR1 is SGHNT, CDR2 YYREEE, per germline (reference sequence). Trimming took off 6 bases at V and 5 bases at J, with 15 bases between the two ends. The CDR3 region has the DNA TGTGCCAGCAAGGGGCAGGGCTTAGACAATGAGCAGTTCTTC. Its protein product is CASKGQGLDNEQFF.

This clone was observed a single time. This rearrangement joins TRBV6-6 to TRBJ2-1; 7 positions agree with TRBD1. V shed 9 bases, J shed 1 base, and the junction held 9 bases outside the gene matches. The CDR3 spans 15 residues. The germline V gene encodes CDR1 MNHNY and CDR2 SVGAGI (reference sequence). In nucleotides, the CDR3 is TGTGCCAGTCGAAAAAAGGGGGCGTCCTACAATGAGCAGTTCTTC. It translates to CASRKKGASYNEQFF.

In its sample, this clone was seen a few times. The chain is built from TRBV10-3 and TRBJ1-1, with a possible D match to TRBD1 (6 bases). The CDR3 sequence is 13 residues long. Germline V gives CDR1 ENHRY, CDR2 SYGVKD. Trimming left V 6 bases short and J 1 base short, with 9 bases between. The CDR3 nucleotides are TGTGCCATCAGGAGGGGGGCGAACACTGAAGCTTTCTTT. This translates into CAIRRGANTEAFF.

The rearrangement links TRBV18 to TRBJ2-3; no firm D call. Trimming took off 3 bases at V and 2 bases at J, with 9 bases between the two ends. The CDR3 runs 14 residues. Germline CDR1 reads KGHSH; CDR2 reads LQKENI. CDR3 loop: CASSPTGNTDTQYF. As DNA, the CDR3 is TGTGCCAGCTCACCCACCGGTAACACAGATACGCAGTATTTT. The entire variable domain, with the rest obtained from reference TRBV18 and TRBJ2-3, is as follows: NAGVMQNPRHLVRRRGQEARLRCSPMKGHSHVYWYRQLPEEGLKFMVYLQKENIIDESGMPKERFSAEFPKEGPSILRIQQVVRGDSAAYFCASSPTGNTDTQYFGPGTRLTVL.

With respect to this clone: Since the CDR3 does not end with the conserved phenylalanine or tryptophan, this likely comes from a read error. The DNA is left out, because the CDR3 cannot be placed on it with certainty; the CDR3 is given as TCRdb lists it. The chain links TRBV11-3 to TRBJ1-2; the table assigns TRBD1, which was not confirmed against the DNA. The CDR3 is 10 amino acids long, termini counted. Germline V gene lookup returns CDR1 SGHNT and CDR2 YENEEA. The CDR3 sequence: CASRLMPGHP.

In the case of this clone: The identical CDR3 is also encoded by other nucleotide sequences in the sample. The rearrangement links TRBV19 to TRBJ1-1; 7 bases line up with TRBD1. Germline CDR1 reads LNHDA; CDR2 reads SQIVND (reference sequence). The CDR3 runs 13 residues. With V trimmed by 4 bases and J by 4 bases, 3 bases remained unmatched. CDR3: CASSTTGVTEAFF. The CDR3 nucleotides are TGTGCCAGTAGTACCACAGGGGTCACTGAAGCTTTCTTT.

This chain uses TRBV6-5 with TRBJ1-2; possibly TRBD1 for D (6 bases). The CDR3 sequence is 13 residues long. Per germline, CDR1 MNHEY and CDR2 SVGAGI. V lost 5 bases to trimming and J lost 7 bases, with 14 bases between them. The CDR3 reads CASSPGQRSGYTF. The CDR3, as DNA: TGTGCCAGCAGTCCGGGACAACGGTCTGGCTACACCTTC.

This rearrangement joins TRBV29-1 to TRBJ1-1; no clear D gene. Germline V CDR1 and CDR2: SQVTM, ANQGSEA. V shed 4 bases and J shed 0 bases, with 6 bases lying between them. This CDR3 contains 12 residues. CDR3 protein: CSVAGLNTEAFF. The CDR3 DNA reads as TGCAGCGTTGCCGGGTTGAACACTGAAGCTTTCTTT.

The gene calls are TRBV7-9 and TRBJ2-2, with a tentative D call TRBD1 (6 bases). V was shortened by 3 bases and J by 3 bases, with 14 bases between the two germline ends. The CDR3 loop spans 16 amino acids. Per the germline V gene, CDR1 is SEHNR and CDR2 is FQNEAQ (reference sequence). The CDR3 coding sequence is TGTGCCAGCAGCTTCCGACAGGAAGCGGACACCGGGGAGCTGTTTTTT. As protein: CASSFRQEADTGELFF. The full variable domain, its missing parts supplied by reference TRBV7-9 and TRBJ2-2, is DTGVSQNPRHKITKRGQNVTFRCDPISEHNRLYWYRQTLGQGPEFLTYFQNEAQLEKSRLLSDRFSAERPKGSFSTLEIQRTEQGDSAMYLCASSFRQEADTGELFFGEGSRLTVL.

Worth noting for this clone: A far larger clone differs by one base, so this is likely a read error. The chain joins TRBV4-2 to TRBJ1-2; D call uncertain. This CDR3 is 14 amino acids long. The V gene's germline CDR1 is LGHNA and CDR2 YNFKEQ. V lost 0 bases, J lost 8 bases, and 13 bases lay in between. CDR3 protein: CASSQDQNTGGYTF. CDR3 in DNA: TGTGCCAGCAGCCAAGATCAGAATACCGGGGGCTACACCTTC.

V gene TRBV6-6 combines with J gene TRBJ2-7, with 7 bases matching TRBD2. CDR1 and CDR2 (germline): MNHNY, SVGAGI (reference sequence). This CDR3 region has 15 residues. V trimming: 0 bases; J trimming: 7 bases; junction bases outside the gene matches: 9. CDR3 DNA sequence: TGTGCCAGCAGTTACTCAGGACCCGGCGGGGGTGAGCAGTACTTC. It encodes CASSYSGPGGGEQYF.

The chain links TRBV7-2 to TRBJ2-7; D might be TRBD1 or TRBD2, each matching 5 bases. From germline, CDR1 is SGHTA and CDR2 FQGNSA. The CDR3 is 14 amino acids. V lost 3 bases and J 2 bases, leaving 11 bases between the germline ends. The CDR3 region is CASSFRDGTYEQYF. The DNA for the CDR3 is TGTGCCAGCAGCTTCCGGGACGGAACCTACGAGCAGTACTTC.

The V call is TRBV6-1, the J call TRBJ1-5; perhaps TRBD1 as D (6 bases). Germline V gene sequence: CDR1 MNHNS, CDR2 SASEGT. Trimming pared 8 bases from V and 2 bases from J, leaving 13 bases between. The CDR3 consists of 14 residues. As DNA, the CDR3 is TGTGCCAGCGGTAGGTCAGGGGGCAATCAGCCCCAGCATTTT. Its translation is CASGRSGGNQPQHF.